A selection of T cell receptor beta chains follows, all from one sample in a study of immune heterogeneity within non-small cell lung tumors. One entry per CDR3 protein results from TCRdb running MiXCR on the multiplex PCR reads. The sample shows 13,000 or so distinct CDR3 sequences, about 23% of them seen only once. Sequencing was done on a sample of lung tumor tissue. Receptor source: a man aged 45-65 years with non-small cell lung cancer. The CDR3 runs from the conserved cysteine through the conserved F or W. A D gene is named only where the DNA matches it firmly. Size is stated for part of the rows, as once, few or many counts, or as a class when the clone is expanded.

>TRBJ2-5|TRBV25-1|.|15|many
TGTGCCAGCAGTGAATACTGGGGGGGCGGAGAGACCCAGTACTTC
CASSEYWGGGETQYF
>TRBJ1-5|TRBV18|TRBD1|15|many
TGTGCCAGCTCACTAGGGACAGGGGGCAATCAGCCCCAGCATTTT
CASSLGTGGNQPQHF
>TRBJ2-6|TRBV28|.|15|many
TGTGCCAGCAGTTTACAGGGCTCTGGGGCCAACGTCCTGACTTTC
CASSLQGSGANVLTF
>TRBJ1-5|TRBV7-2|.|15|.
TGTGCCAGGAGCTACGATCGGGGTAGCAATCAGCCCCAGCATTTT
CARSYDRGSNQPQHF
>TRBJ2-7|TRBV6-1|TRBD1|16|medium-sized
TGTGCCAGCAGTTCCACTTGGACAGGCGACCCCTACGAGCAGTACTTC
CASSSTWTGDPYEQYF
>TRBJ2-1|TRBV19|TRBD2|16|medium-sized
TGTGCCAGTAGTATAGGACCTAGCGGGGGGGCCAATGAGCAGTTCTTC
CASSIGPSGGANEQFF
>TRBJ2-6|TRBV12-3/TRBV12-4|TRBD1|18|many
TGTGCCAGCAGTCCCCAGGGGACAGGCCTCTCTGGGGCCAACGTCCTGACTTTC
CASSPQGTGLSGANVLTF
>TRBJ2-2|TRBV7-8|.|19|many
TGTGCCAGCAGCTTATCCGGCACCCCGGGGCAGACGAACACCGGGGAGCTGTTTTTT
CASSLSGTPGQTNTGELFF
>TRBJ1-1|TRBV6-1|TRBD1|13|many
TGTGCCAGCAGTGCGGACAGGGACACTGAAGCTTTCTTT
CASSADRDTEAFF
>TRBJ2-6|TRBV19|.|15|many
TGTGCCAGTAGTATAGGCGGCTCTGGGGCCAACGTCCTGACTTTC
CASSIGGSGANVLTF
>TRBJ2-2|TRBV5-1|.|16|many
TGCGCCAGCAGCTTGGGTCGGGGCCATATAGTCGGGGAGCTGTTTTTT
CASSLGRGHIVGELFF
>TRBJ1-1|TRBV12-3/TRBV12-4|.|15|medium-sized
TGTGCCAGCAGTTTTCGCAGGGAGATGAACACTGAAGCTTTCTTT
CASSFRREMNTEAFF
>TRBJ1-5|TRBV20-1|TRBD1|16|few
TGCAGTGCTCCTCGGGACAGGGGGTTCAGCAATCAGCCCCAGCATTTT
CSAPRDRGFSNQPQHF
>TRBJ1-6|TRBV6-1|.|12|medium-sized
TGTGCCAGCAGTACAATGGGTTCACCCCTCCACTTT
CASSTMGSPLHF
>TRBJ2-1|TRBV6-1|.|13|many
TGTGCCAGCAGGGCCCTGGGCAGCAGGGAGCAGTTCTTC
CASRALGSREQFF
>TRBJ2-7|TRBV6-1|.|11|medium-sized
TGTGCCAGTTCTCAGATCTACGAGCAGTACTTC
CASSQIYEQYF
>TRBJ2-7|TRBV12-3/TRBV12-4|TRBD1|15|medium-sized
TGTGCCAGCAGTTTTGGGACAGGGGGTAGCTACGAGCAGTACTTC
CASSFGTGGSYEQYF
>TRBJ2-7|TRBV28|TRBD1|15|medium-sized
TGTGCCAGCCGCACAACCGGGACAGGTAGCGCCGAACAGTACTTC
CASRTTGTGSAEQYF
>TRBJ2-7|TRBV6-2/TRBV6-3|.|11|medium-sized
TGTGCCAGCGGGCCAGGGTACGAGCAGTACTTC
CASGPGYEQYF
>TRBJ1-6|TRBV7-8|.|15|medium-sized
TGTGCCAGCAGCCCCGGGGAGGTACAGAATTCACCCCTCCACTTT
CASSPGEVQNSPLHF
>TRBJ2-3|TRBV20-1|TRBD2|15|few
TGCAGTGCTAGAGAGCCGGCGGGAGACGTAGATACGCAGTATTTT
CSAREPAGDVDTQYF
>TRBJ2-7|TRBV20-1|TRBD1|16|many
TGCAGTGCTGGTCCGATGCCGGGACAGCCGGAGGACGAGCAGTACTTC
CSAGPMPGQPEDEQYF
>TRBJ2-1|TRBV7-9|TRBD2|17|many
TGTGCCAGCAGCTTAGGGAGGGGACTAGCGGGTCGAGTAGGGCAGTTCTTC
CASSLGRGLAGRVGQFF
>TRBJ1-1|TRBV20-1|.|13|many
TGCAGTGCATCCGGACCCATGGAAACTGAAGCTTTCTTT
CSASGPMETEAFF
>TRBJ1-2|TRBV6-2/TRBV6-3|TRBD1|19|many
TGTGCCAGCAGTCCCATTACACCGGGACAGGGGACATTTAACTATGGCTACACCTTC
CASSPITPGQGTFNYGYTF
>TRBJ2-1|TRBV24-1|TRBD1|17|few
TGTGTCACCAGTGACTCCACTCCGGGACAGGGGTACAATGAGCAGTTCTTC
CVTSDSTPGQGYNEQFF
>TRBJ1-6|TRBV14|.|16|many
TGTGCCAGCAGCCAAGATTTCGGGGGAATCAATTCACCCCTCCACTTT
CASSQDFGGINSPLHF
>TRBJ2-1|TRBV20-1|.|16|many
TGCAGTGCTAGGGTAGGGACCCCGGGGGTAGAGGTTGAGCAGTTCTTC
CSARVGTPGVEVEQFF
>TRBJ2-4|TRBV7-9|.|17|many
TGTGCCAGCAGCCCTACCGTGGCAGGGGTAGCCAAAAACATTCAGTACTTC
CASSPTVAGVAKNIQYF